These 10 T cell receptor beta chains were all obtained from the same sample, sequenced in a study of blood T cell repertoires in COVID-19. Libraries were prepared by immunoSEQ multiplex PCR; TCRdb keeps only in-frame clonotypes and omits some of them. The sample includes tens of thousands of clones, around 86% seen only once; the top ten take approximately 15%. What was sequenced was peripheral blood. These receptors were collected from a man aged 55 to 70 with active or convalescent COVID-19.

The J gene is TRBJ1-5, the V gene TRBV19; TRBD1 might be the D (6 bases). The CDR3 totals 13 residues. V was clipped by 4 bases and J by 5 bases, with 9 bases between them. The germline CDR1 and CDR2 sequences are LNHDA and SQIVND (reference sequence). The CDR3 region has the DNA TGTGCCAGTAGTACGAAGGGGGATCAGCCCCAGCATTTT. This sequence encodes CASSTKGDQPQHF.

The chain recombines TRBV27 with TRBJ2-3; 10 bases map to TRBD1. The CDR3 is 16 residues long. The V and J ends lost 5 bases and 2 bases, in that order; junction bases with no gene match: 7. The germline V gene has CDR1 MNHEY and CDR2 SMNVEV (reference sequence). DNA of the CDR3: TGTGCCAGCAGTCACCGGACAGGGGGAACCACAGATACGCAGTATTTT. Encoded protein: CASSHRTGGTTDTQYF.

The V call is TRBV5-1, the J call TRBJ1-5, with D possibly matching TRBD1 (5 bases). V was cut by 4 bases and J by 2 bases, with 13 bases left in between. CDR3 length equals 15 residues. Per germline, CDR1 SGHRS and CDR2 YFSETQ. The CDR3 DNA follows: TGCGCCAGCAGCCCGGAAGGGGCAGGCAATCAGCCCCAGCATTTT. Its protein is CASSPEGAGNQPQHF. The full variable domain, its missing parts supplied by reference TRBV5-1 and TRBJ1-5, is KAGVTQTPRYLIKTRGQQVTLSCSPISGHRSVSWYQQTPGQGLQFLFEYFSETQRNKGNFPGRFSGRQFSNSRSEMNVSTLELGDSALYLCASSPEGAGNQPQHFGDGTRLSIL.

The chain recombines TRBV6-5 with TRBJ1-3; maybe TRBD1 (5 bases). Per germline, CDR1 MNHEY and CDR2 SVGAGI. The CDR3 sequence is 14 residues long. The V gene lost 0 bases and the J gene lost 3 bases, with 6 bases spanning the gap. CDR3 DNA sequence: TGTGCCAGCAGTTACTCAGGGGTTGGAAACACCATATATTTT. Amino acid sequence: CASSYSGVGNTIYF.

The J gene is TRBJ2-5, the V gene TRBV30, with 8 bases aligning to TRBD1. V lost 1 base to trimming and J lost 0 bases; unmatched junction nucleotides: 4. The germline gives CDR1 GTSNPN, CDR2 SVGIG (reference sequence). This CDR3 spans 15 amino acids. The CDR3 region has the DNA TGTGCCTGGAGTGATAGGACAGGGTACCAAGAGACCCAGTACTTC. This encodes CAWSDRTGYQETQYF.

This clone has just one count. CDR3 sequence: CASSEGTASGVILTDTQYF. DNA for the CDR3: TGTGCCAGCAGTGAAGGGACAGCAAGCGGGGTGATTCTTACAGATACGCAGTATTTT. This chain connects TRBV6-1 to TRBJ2-3, with a possible D match to TRBD2 (7 bases). The germline V and J ends were trimmed by 1 base and 3 bases, with 23 bases remaining between them. The CDR3 extends over 19 amino acids. In germline, CDR1 is MNHNS, CDR2 SASEGT.

The chain combines TRBV5-1 with TRBJ1-6; 8 nucleotides match TRBD1. Germline trimming cut 3 bases from V and 5 bases from J; bases unmatched to any gene: 7. This CDR3 is 16 amino acids long. Germline CDR1 SGHRS, CDR2 YFSETQ. CDR3 DNA: TGCGCCAGCAGCTCCGGACAGGGACCTGATAATTCACCCCTCCACTTT. It encodes CASSSGQGPDNSPLHF.

The rearrangement joins TRBV5-1 to TRBJ2-1; 7 bases match TRBD1. The CDR3 runs 15 residues. CDR1 is SGHRS, CDR2 YFSETQ, per germline. The V and J ends lost 1 base and 0 bases, in that order; junction bases with no gene match: 1. The CDR3 DNA sequence: TGCGCCAGCAGCTTGCGGGACAGCTCCTACAATGAGCAGTTCTTC. Encoded protein: CASSLRDSSYNEQFF. Drawing the rest from reference TRBV5-1 and TRBJ2-1, the complete variable domain is KAGVTQTPRYLIKTRGQQVTLSCSPISGHRSVSWYQQTPGQGLQFLFEYFSETQRNKGNFPGRFSGRQFSNSRSEMNVSTLELGDSALYLCASSLRDSSYNEQFFGPGTRLTVL.

The gene calls are TRBV5-1 and TRBJ1-2; D unresolved. V lost 5 bases and J 7 bases, leaving 18 bases between the germline ends. The CDR3 is 14 residues long. CDR1 is SGHRS and CDR2 is YFSETQ in the germline V gene. As DNA, the CDR3 is TGCGCCAGCAGTCTTGGTGGTGCCTCGGGTGGCTACACCTTC. Translated: CASSLGGASGGYTF.

The V gene is TRBV19, the J gene TRBJ2-1; 11 nucleotides align to TRBD2. From germline, CDR1 is LNHDA and CDR2 SQIVND (reference sequence). V was pared by 3 bases and J by 5 bases, with 6 bases of the junction left unmatched. The CDR3 contains 16 residues. CDR3 sequence: CASSMLGLAGDNEQFF. Here the CDR3 DNA reads TGTGCCAGTAGTATGTTAGGACTAGCGGGCGACAATGAGCAGTTCTTC.